The 3 T cell receptor beta chains given below trace back to one sample, sequenced in a study of cytomegalovirus exposure and HLA in healthy donors. The repertoire was sequenced with immunoSEQ multiplex PCR; TCRdb's copy has only in-frame clones and lacks some. Of around 69,000 clones detected, over 90% appear once; the ten largest clones hold roughly 5%. Sequenced sample: PBMCs. The receptors stem from a woman aged 18-30 years in good health and CMV-seropositive.

This chain uses TRBV7-2 with TRBJ1-2; TRBD1 might be the D (5 bases). This CDR3 is built from 12 residues. Germline V gene sequence: CDR1 SGHTA, CDR2 FQGNSA. The germline V and J ends were trimmed by 10 bases and 4 bases, with 13 bases remaining between them. CDR3 DNA: TGTGCCAAGTACTCAGGGTTCTATGGCTACACCTTC. This gives the protein CAKYSGFYGYTF.

V gene TRBV10-1 combines with J gene TRBJ2-3; 9 nucleotides match TRBD2. The ends lost 4 bases at V and 0 bases at J; junction bases unmatched: 14. The CDR3 is 19 residues long. Germline-derived CDR1 and CDR2 are WNHNN and SYGVQD (reference sequence). The CDR3 loop is CASSAIGLAGTPSTDTQYF. CDR3 nucleotide sequence: TGCGCCAGCAGTGCTATCGGGCTAGCGGGGACCCCTAGCACAGATACGCAGTATTTT.

The gene calls are TRBV7-9 and TRBJ2-7; D might be TRBD1 (5 bases). Trimming shortened V by 5 bases and J by 2 bases, and 13 bases separated the two germline ends. The CDR3 consists of 14 residues. Germline assignment: CDR1 SEHNR and CDR2 FQNEAQ (reference sequence). The CDR3 spells CASSPQQVTYEQYF. CDR3 coding DNA: TGTGCCAGCAGCCCTCAACAGGTTACCTACGAGCAGTACTTC. Variable domain in full (rest from reference TRBV7-9 and TRBJ2-7): DTGVSQNPRHKITKRGQNVTFRCDPISEHNRLYWYRQTLGQGPEFLTYFQNEAQLEKSRLLSDRFSAERPKGSFSTLEIQRTEQGDSAMYLCASSPQQVTYEQYFGPGTRLTVT.